These T cell receptor beta chains were read from a single sample in a study of OX40 agonist ivuxolimab in advanced cancers. Generated by immunoSEQ multiplex PCR, the TCRdb table keeps only in-frame clones and is missing some. The table shows 57,000 or so clones, with approximately 86% occurring only once. The source was CD4+ or CD8+ T cells sorted from blood, collected in a trial of the OX40 agonist ivuxolimab. The receptor source for this set is an adult with an advanced solid tumor such as melanoma, head and neck, liver or kidney cancer. CDR3s include the opening cysteine and the closing phenylalanine or tryptophan. D genes are given only for firm matches. Clone sizes are given selectively: once, few, many, or a class where the clone is expanded.

TGTGCCAGCAGCTTAAGGGGGCAGCCTAATGAAAAACTGTTTTTT,CASSLRGQPNEKLFF,TRBJ1-4,.,TRBV7-3,.
TGTGCCATCAGCCCGGGACAGGGTGCTAACACCATATATTTT,CAISPGQGANTIYF,TRBJ1-3,.,TRBV10-3,TRBD1
TGTGCCAGCAGTTCGGGGTTTGGGAGTCAGCCCCAGCATTTT,CASSSGFGSQPQHF,TRBJ1-5,.,TRBV6-6,.
TGTGCCAGCAGCCGACAGGAGAACACTGAAGCTTTCTTT,CASSRQENTEAFF,TRBJ1-1,.,TRBV14,.
TGCGCCAGCAGCTTGGAGGGACAGTCAGATACGCAGTATTTT,CASSLEGQSDTQYF,TRBJ2-3,.,TRBV5-1,TRBD1
TGTGCCAGCAGCTTGGCGGGGAATTCACCCCTCCACTTT,CASSLAGNSPLHF,TRBJ1-6,.,TRBV5-4,.
TGTGCCAGCATTTCAGGGGTTAACTCTGGAAACACCATATATTTT,CASISGVNSGNTIYF,TRBJ1-3,.,TRBV2,.
TGTGCCAGCAGGGCAGGACTCAACTCTGGAAACACCATATATTTT,CASRAGLNSGNTIYF,TRBJ1-3,.,TRBV6-1,.
TGTGCCAGCAGCTTCCCGACAGGGGATGAAACTGGGGCCAACGTCCTGACTTTC,CASSFPTGDETGANVLTF,TRBJ2-6,.,TRBV7-9,TRBD1
TGCAGCGTTGAAGCCCGGCAGAACTCCTACAATGAGCAGTTCTTC,CSVEARQNSYNEQFF,TRBJ2-1,.,TRBV29-1,.
TGTGCCAGCTCACCTCCCCGACAGTACAATGAGCAGTTCTTC,CASSPPRQYNEQFF,TRBJ2-1,.,TRBV18,.
TGTGCCAGTAAACCGGGACAGGGAAAGCGGGGGGGCATAAATGAGCAGTTCTTC,CASKPGQGKRGGINEQFF,TRBJ2-1,.,TRBV19,.
TGCAGCCTTGAGCCGGGACTAGCGGACACAGATACGCAGTATTTT,CSLEPGLADTDTQYF,TRBJ2-3,.,TRBV29-1,TRBD2
TGTGCCAGCAGGACGGCCGGGTCCGATGAAAAACTGTTTTTT,CASRTAGSDEKLFF,TRBJ1-4,.,TRBV2,.
TGTGCCAGTAGTATCGGGGGTTCGAACACTGAAGCTTTCTTT,CASSIGGSNTEAFF,TRBJ1-1,.,TRBV19,.
TGTGCCAGCAGCGTAGTCCTGCTAGCGGGAGGTCCAGGGGAGCTGTTTTTT,CASSVVLLAGGPGELFF,TRBJ2-2,.,TRBV9,TRBD2
TGTGCCAGCTCTAACGGAGGACCAAATGAGCAGTTCTTC,CASSNGGPNEQFF,TRBJ2-1,.,TRBV18,.
TGTGCCAGCAGCTTAGGACAGTATCCTGGGGCCAACGTCCTGACTTTC,CASSLGQYPGANVLTF,TRBJ2-6,.,TRBV7-3,.
TGCAGCGTTGCCGGTGTCTACTATGGCTACACCTTC,CSVAGVYYGYTF,TRBJ1-2,.,TRBV29-1,.
TGCAGCGTTGATCTGGGACCCTACAATGAGCAGTTCTTC,CSVDLGPYNEQFF,TRBJ2-1,.,TRBV29-1,.
TGCGCCAGCAGCCAGGGTCTTTTGGGCTCCTATAATTCACCCCTCCACTTT,CASSQGLLGSYNSPLHF,TRBJ1-6,.,TRBV4-1,.
TGTGCTAGTGGCTCCCGGGTGGGGATAGGACTAAAAGGCACAGATACGCAGTATTTT,CASGSRVGIGLKGTDTQYF,TRBJ2-3,few,TRBV12-5,.
TGTGCCAGCAGCCCGACTAGATCGGACACCGGGGAGCTGTTTTTT,CASSPTRSDTGELFF,TRBJ2-2,.,TRBV7-9,.
TGTGCCAGCAGCTATTTAAGGGGCACCGGGGAGCTGTTTTTT,CASSYLRGTGELFF,TRBJ2-2,.,TRBV7-2,.
TGTGCCAGCAGTGTTCGGCTAGCTCTGACAGGGACCCAGTACTTC,CASSVRLALTGTQYF,TRBJ2-5,.,TRBV2,.
TGTGCCAGCAGCGTAGGGACTAACTCCTACAATGAGCAGTTCTTC,CASSVGTNSYNEQFF,TRBJ2-1,.,TRBV9,.
TGTGCCAGCAGCCCTAATCCAGGGCGGGATCAGCCCCAGCATTTT,CASSPNPGRDQPQHF,TRBJ1-5,.,TRBV5-4,.
TGTGCCAGCAGCTCTCTAGCGGATTCATCCTACAATGAGCAGTTCTTC,CASSSLADSSYNEQFF,TRBJ2-1,.,TRBV12-1,.
TGTGCCAGCAGCTGGACAGCGGGCTCCTACGAGCAGTACTTC,CASSWTAGSYEQYF,TRBJ2-7,.,TRBV11-2,.
TGTGCCAGTGACCGGACAGGGGGGTCCGAGCAGTACTTC,CASDRTGGSEQYF,TRBJ2-7,.,TRBV6-6,TRBD1
TGTGCCAGCCAAAAGTTCGGAAACACTGAAGCTTTCTTT,CASQKFGNTEAFF,TRBJ1-1,.,TRBV25-1,.
TGTGCCAGCAGTGAAGACTACTCCTACAATGAGCAGTTCTTC,CASSEDYSYNEQFF,TRBJ2-1,.,TRBV25-1,.
TGTGCCAGCTCCCGACAGACTAGCAATCAGCCCCAGCATTTT,CASSRQTSNQPQHF,TRBJ1-5,.,TRBV2,.
TGCGCCAGCAGTCCCGGGACTAGCGGGAGGGAGCAGTTCTTC,CASSPGTSGREQFF,TRBJ2-1,.,TRBV5-1,TRBD2
TGTGCCAGCAGCCCGCGGGTCCAAAGGGTTGGCTACACCTTC,CASSPRVQRVGYTF,TRBJ1-2,.,TRBV11-2,.
TGTGCCAGCAGCGGAGGAATCACAGATACGCAGTATTTT,CASSGGITDTQYF,TRBJ2-3,.,TRBV5-4,.